These T cell receptor beta chains were read from a single sample in a study of OX40 agonist ivuxolimab in advanced cancers. Assay used: immunoSEQ multiplex PCR; TCRdb lists only in-frame clones, some missing. The data show 35,000 to 50,000 clones, 88% seen once. The sample here was CD4+ or CD8+ T cells sorted from blood, taken in a trial of the OX40 agonist ivuxolimab. Every receptor here comes from an adult with an advanced solid tumor such as melanoma, head and neck, liver or kidney cancer. Each CDR3 is given with its conserved first and last residue. The D gene is left open where the match is weak. The listing skips clone size in some rows; elsewhere it reads once, few, many or a size class.

CATSSRGSSYEQYF,TGTGCCACCAGCAGCCGGGGGAGCTCCTACGAGCAGTACTTC,NA,TRBJ2-7,NA,TRBV15
CASSQEVQVDEQYF,TGTGCCAGCAGTCAAGAGGTACAGGTTGACGAGCAGTACTTC,NA,TRBJ2-7,NA,TRBV11-2
CASSDETDEQFF,TGTGCCAGCAGCGATGAGACAGACGAGCAGTTCTTC,NA,TRBJ2-1,NA,TRBV7-9
CASRISGGFDEQFF,TGTGCCAGCAGAATTAGCGGGGGGTTCGATGAGCAGTTCTTC,few,TRBJ2-1,TRBD2,TRBV6-5
CASSLEQATGTIYF,TGTGCCAGCAGCTTAGAACAGGCGACAGGCACCATATATTTT,NA,TRBJ1-3,NA,TRBV13
CASSPGQGTGANVLTF,TGCGCCAGCAGCCCCGGACAGGGAACCGGGGCCAACGTCCTGACTTTC,NA,TRBJ2-6,TRBD1,TRBV5-1
CASSPLAEGDTQYF,TGTGCCAGCAGCCCACTAGCGGAGGGGGATACGCAGTATTTT,NA,TRBJ2-3,TRBD2,TRBV27
CASSPAVWEQYF,TGTGCCAGCAGCCCCGCGGTTTGGGAGCAGTACTTC,NA,TRBJ2-7,NA,TRBV7-9
CASKVDGSASYEQYF,TGTGCCAGTAAGGTAGACGGAAGCGCGTCCTACGAGCAGTACTTC,NA,TRBJ2-7,NA,TRBV19
CASSSTGVWAEAFF,TGTGCCAGCAGTTCCACAGGGGTTTGGGCTGAAGCTTTCTTT,once,TRBJ1-1,TRBD1,TRBV6-5
CASSTRTGLDQPQHF,TGTGCCAGTAGTACCCGAACAGGGTTGGATCAGCCCCAGCATTTT,few,TRBJ1-5,NA,TRBV19
CASSAGQTLYEQYF,TGTGCCAGCAGTGCGGGACAGACCCTCTACGAGCAGTACTTC,medium-sized,TRBJ2-7,TRBD1,TRBV6-1
CATRGEQGNGYTF,TGTGCCACCCGGGGGGAACAGGGAAATGGCTACACCTTC,medium-sized,TRBJ1-2,NA,TRBV10-3
CASIIGQGNFQPQHF,TGTGCCAGCATCATCGGACAGGGAAATTTTCAGCCCCAGCATTTT,NA,TRBJ1-5,TRBD1,TRBV28
CSGTDYNEQFF,TGCAGTGGAACGGACTACAATGAGCAGTTCTTC,once,TRBJ2-1,NA,TRBV20-1
CASSLLVSGFFTDTQYF,TGTGCCAGCAGCTTGTTGGTTAGCGGGTTCTTCACAGATACGCAGTATTTT,NA,TRBJ2-3,TRBD2,TRBV5-4
CAWTAGVSGNTIYF,TGTGCCTGGACGGCGGGGGTCTCTGGAAACACCATATATTTT,NA,TRBJ1-3,NA,TRBV30
CASSLERMSWLAGNYEQYF,TGTGCCAGCAGCTTAGAAAGGATGAGCTGGCTAGCGGGAAACTACGAGCAGTACTTC,NA,TRBJ2-7,TRBD2,TRBV7-2
CASSEGLSSYNEQFF,TGTGCCAGCAGTGAAGGGCTCTCCTCCTACAATGAGCAGTTCTTC,NA,TRBJ2-1,NA,TRBV2
CSVEEQGADGYTF,TGCAGCGTTGAAGAACAGGGGGCGGATGGCTACACCTTC,NA,TRBJ1-2,TRBD1,TRBV29-1
CASSLEGRQREGDYGYTF,TGTGCCAGCAGCTTAGAGGGGAGACAGAGAGAAGGAGACTATGGCTACACCTTC,NA,TRBJ1-2,NA,TRBV13
CASSLPGGNLLGTEAFF,TGTGCCAGCAGCTTACCCGGGGGCAATCTATTGGGCACTGAAGCTTTCTTT,NA,TRBJ1-1,NA,TRBV7-9
CASSYRDEQYF,TGTGCCAGCAGCTACAGGGACGAGCAGTACTTC,NA,TRBJ2-7,NA,TRBV6-1
CASSAGTGGGVLTDTQYF,TGTGCCAGCAGCGCCGGGACAGGGGGCGGAGTCCTCACAGATACGCAGTATTTT,NA,TRBJ2-3,TRBD1,TRBV9
CSAVVSEAFF,TGCAGCGCGGTCGTATCTGAAGCTTTCTTT,NA,TRBJ1-1,NA,TRBV29-1
CATLRERGGWNEQFF,TGTGCCACCCTGCGAGAGCGGGGGGGGTGGAATGAGCAGTTCTTC,NA,TRBJ2-1,TRBD2,TRBV6-5
CAISESFLITNYGYTF,TGTGCCATCAGTGAGTCGTTCTTGATAACTAACTATGGCTACACCTTC,NA,TRBJ1-2,NA,TRBV10-3
CASSHGLGYEQFF,TGTGCCAGTAGCCACGGTTTAGGGTATGAGCAGTTCTTC,NA,TRBJ2-1,NA,TRBV19
CASSPQFRRLEVADTQYF,TGTGCCAGCTCACCACAGTTTAGGAGACTAGAGGTGGCAGATACGCAGTATTTT,NA,TRBJ2-3,NA,TRBV18
CASSVGAGHYEQYF,TGTGCCAGCAGCGTGGGGGCGGGGCACTACGAGCAGTACTTC,NA,TRBJ2-7,NA,TRBV9
CASSESRMGDTQYF,TGTGCCAGCAGTGAATCCCGGATGGGGGATACGCAGTATTTT,NA,TRBJ2-3,NA,TRBV25-1
CASSLPWGQNPYEQYF,TGCGCCAGCAGCCTCCCGTGGGGACAGAACCCCTACGAGCAGTACTTC,NA,TRBJ2-7,TRBD1,TRBV5-1
CASSPDRAYNEQFF,TGTGCTAGCAGTCCTGACAGGGCGTACAATGAGCAGTTCTTC,NA,TRBJ2-1,TRBD1,TRBV7-7
CASSEERRLARETQYF,TGTGCCAGCAGTGAAGAACGTCGACTAGCTCGGGAGACCCAGTACTTC,NA,TRBJ2-5,TRBD2,TRBV6-1
CASSLGGYHTEAFF,TGTGCCAGCAGCCTCGGGGGGTACCACACTGAAGCTTTCTTT,NA,TRBJ1-1,NA,TRBV5-6
CASGGANTGELFF,TGCGCCAGCGGCGGGGCGAACACCGGGGAGCTGTTTTTT,NA,TRBJ2-2,NA,TRBV5-1
CASSQEAVAGDTQYF,TGCGCCAGCAGCCAAGAGGCTGTGGCGGGCGATACGCAGTATTTT,NA,TRBJ2-3,NA,TRBV4-1
CASSFNPATNEKLFF,TGTGCCAGCAGCTTCAACCCTGCTACTAATGAAAAACTGTTTTTT,NA,TRBJ1-4,NA,TRBV5-5
CASGLAPSNEQFF,TGTGCCAGCGGACTTGCCCCGTCCAATGAGCAGTTCTTC,NA,TRBJ2-1,NA,TRBV6-5
CASSLPPSGAADTQYF,TGTGCCAGCAGCCTACCTCCTAGCGGTGCGGCGGATACGCAGTATTTT,NA,TRBJ2-3,TRBD2,TRBV27
CASSFTYEQYF,TGTGCCAGCAGCTTCACCTACGAGCAGTACTTC,NA,TRBJ2-7,NA,TRBV11-2
CASPEFNITADTQYF,TGTGCCAGCCCAGAGTTTAACATTACCGCAGATACGCAGTATTTT,few,TRBJ2-3,NA,TRBV6-4
CATSGPGLGPYNEQFF,TGTGCCACCAGCGGACCGGGACTAGGCCCCTACAATGAGCAGTTCTTC,NA,TRBJ2-1,TRBD2,TRBV15
CASSPRTATNTGELFF,TGTGCCAGCAGCCCTCGCACAGCGACGAACACCGGGGAGCTGTTTTTT,NA,TRBJ2-2,NA,TRBV5-4
CASSHGTSGASSYNEQFF,TGTGCCAGCTCACATGGGACTAGCGGGGCTAGCTCCTACAATGAGCAGTTCTTC,NA,TRBJ2-1,TRBD2,TRBV18
CASSLMRGADTQYF,TGTGCCAGCAGTTTAATGAGGGGCGCAGATACGCAGTATTTT,NA,TRBJ2-3,NA,TRBV27
CASSSGAHEQYF,TGTGCCAGCAGCTCAGGTGCCCACGAGCAGTACTTC,NA,TRBJ2-7,NA,TRBV11-2
CATSRDGARRSNQPQHF,TGTGCCACCAGCAGAGATGGGGCGCGGAGGAGCAATCAGCCCCAGCATTTT,once,TRBJ1-5,NA,TRBV15
CASSLTHEGAISYGYTF,TGTGCCAGCAGTTTAACCCACGAGGGGGCGATATCCTATGGCTACACCTTC,few,TRBJ1-2,TRBD1,TRBV27
CASSLGAGRSYEQYF,TGTGCCAGCAGCTTAGGAGCGGGACGTTCCTACGAGCAGTACTTC,NA,TRBJ2-7,TRBD2,TRBV7-6
CASSLGWGINQPQHF,TGTGCCAGCAGTTTAGGGTGGGGTATCAATCAGCCCCAGCATTTT,NA,TRBJ1-5,NA,TRBV27
CASSWGGLAGGNEQYF,TGCGCCAGCAGCTGGGGGGGACTAGCGGGAGGAAACGAGCAGTACTTC,NA,TRBJ2-7,TRBD2,TRBV5-1
CASSFSFYTGELFF,TGTGCCAGCAGTTTCAGCTTCTACACCGGGGAGCTGTTTTTT,once,TRBJ2-2,NA,TRBV6-5
CASSLWVPRGQETQYF,TGTGCCAGCAGCTTATGGGTCCCCCGGGGCCAAGAGACCCAGTACTTC,NA,TRBJ2-5,NA,TRBV11-2
CASTTGTDASGGYTF,TGTGCCAGTACAACCGGGACGGATGCCTCGGGTGGCTACACCTTC,NA,TRBJ1-2,NA,TRBV6-6
CASSLVRIQETQYF,TGTGCCAGCAGCTTAGTACGGATTCAAGAGACCCAGTACTTC,NA,TRBJ2-5,NA,TRBV7-6
CASTPTGVRGNQPQHF,TGTGCCAGTACCCCGACAGGGGTTCGGGGCAATCAGCCCCAGCATTTT,NA,TRBJ1-5,TRBD1,TRBV19
CASSFRDSYEQYF,TGTGCCAGCAGCTTCCGGGACAGCTACGAGCAGTACTTC,NA,TRBJ2-7,TRBD1,TRBV5-6
CASSYLGQGAGGNEQFF,TGTGCCAGCAGCTATCTGGGACAGGGGGCAGGGGGGAATGAGCAGTTCTTC,once,TRBJ2-1,TRBD1,TRBV28
CASRPTGGGGTETFF,TGTGCCAGCAGACCCACCGGCGGGGGAGGAACTGAAACTTTCTTT,NA,TRBJ1-1,NA,TRBV6-1